This T cell receptor (beta chain) was sequenced for a study of shared clonotypes between healthy human individuals (TCRdb year 2020). With regard to the full study: The cohort comprised two women and a few men aged 18 to 49 years. Leukapheresis yielded between about 0.85 and 10 billion PBMCs per donor. Blood TCR repertoires of five healthy adults were deeply sequenced to estimate repertoire size and the extent of clonotype sharing between individuals. For each donor, CD4 naive and CD4 memory were each given three plates, CD8 naive was given two plates, and CD8 memory was given one plate. Libraries were prepared and TCR repertoires were sequenced by different laboratories using diverse techniques, in order to increase sequencing depth and limit assay-specific biases.

The germline V gene gives CDR1 as SQVTM and CDR2 as ANQGSEA. The CDR3 contains 14 residues, cysteine and phenylalanine counted. The kept DNA is CDR3 alone, 42 bases in frame from the first base. The trim is 5 bases for V and 3 bases for J, with a gap of 16 bases between the germline ends. TCR CDR3 regions were amplified from genomic DNA by multiplex PCR using the deep immunoSEQ assay. Genomic DNA extracted from each cell subset was distributed evenly over all wells of several immunoSEQ 96-well plates, and each plate served as one replicate. Each replicate PCR for sorted subsets received about 220 ng genomic DNA, equal to tens of thousands of T cell genomes. Purified libraries were quantified with a Qubit 3.0 fluorometer, sized on a Bioanalyzer 2100, and re-quantified with the KAPA Library Quantification kit. Every immunoSEQ 96-well plate was sequenced on a separate single-read 150-cycle Illumina NextSeq 550 flow cell. The paper's processing steps were these. Because only junctional sequences without quality scores were contained in the immunoSEQ output, filtering matching that applied to full-length reads could not be performed. Sequences were annotated with PyIR, a Python wrapper for IgBLAST v1.9, using IMGT germline references to assign V/J genes and CDR3. Reads with weak V/J assignments (E-value above 1e-6), missing CDR3, stop codons, out-of-frame junctions, or ambiguous translated residues were removed. A V3J clonotype was defined by an identical inferred V gene, J gene, and CDR3 amino acid sequence. Percentage overlap between repertoires was computed as shared unique clonotypes divided by the size of the smaller repertoire. RTK rarefaction, the Chao1 estimator, and Recon v2.1 estimates of unobserved clonotypes were used to assess repertoire richness. Generation probabilities were computed with OLGA for all TCRbeta clonotypes obtained by the gDNA method from several donors. What TCRdb holds here is the immuneACCESS table cut down to in-frame rearrangements. Part of the clones is not present; checked against another copy, under half of the missing clones reflect an unresolved V gene, and the others are unexplained. The V and J calls and clone size were taken over from that table, and D and trimming were inferred from the DNA. In all, the sample holds 2 million to 3 million clones, and over 85% of those were seen once. The top ten hold about 0.38% of the sample.

Healthy HIV-negative adults with no recently reported acute infections or vaccinations were included as donors. Every donor was a Caucasian adult residing in Nashville, Tennessee, USA. CD4+ T cells were enriched through magnetic negative selection, after which naive cells were positively selected on CD45RA and the remaining negative fraction served as the memory subset. After blood collection by leukapheresis, PBMCs were isolated using Ficoll-Histopaque density gradient centrifugation and then cryopreserved in the vapor phase of liquid nitrogen. Analytical flow cytometry was used to check the purity and quantity of each magnetically sorted T cell population. Genomic DNA was isolated from each sorted fraction and quantified by UV absorbance on a Nanodrop 2000c. Overall study outcomes, separate from this receptor: Incomplete sequencing was indicated by rarefaction of sorted-subset datasets, despite the large sequencing depth. Only blood was sampled, and tissue TCR repertoires likely differ from those in blood. Compared with non-shared clonotypes, the clonotypes found in all four sorted-subset donors had higher generation probabilities. Across a few donors, around 5% of naive CD4, over 3% of naive CD8, approximately 2.5% of memory CD4, and 0.3% to 0.45% of memory CD8 clonotypes were shared. Because the study included only a small number of donors, the genetic and exposure-history diversity represented was limited. Based on pairwise subsampling, the degree of clonotype sharing among donors was expected to be affected by sequencing depth. Larger estimated clonotype richness was generally found for naive subsets than for memory subsets.

As for this clone: The antigen it recognizes is unknown. Base qualities are not recorded, but no much larger clone differs from it by a single base.

This clonotype originated in a man younger than 35 in good health. Some clones in this sample may be carry-over from other donors' samples. The chain is assembled from TRBV29-1 and TRBJ1-2; TRBD1 is a weak D gene call, 5 bases matching. Sequenced: naive CD4+ T cells from PBMCs. The sample's cell subset or site, from its label and the paper: CD45RA+ positively selected. The CDR3 is CSVRRDPEDYGYTF. The DNA reads as follows: TGCAGCGTTCGACGGGACCCAGAGGACTATGGCTACACCTTC. Beyond the CDR3, the reference TRBV29-1 and TRBJ1-2 genes provide the residues; the full variable domain reads: SAVISQKPSRDICQRGTSLTIQCQVDSQVTMMFWYRQQPGQSLTLIATANQGSEATYESGFVIDKFPISRPNLTFSTLTVSNMSPEDSSIYLCSVRRDPEDYGYTFGSGTRLTVV.